The 27 T cell receptor beta chains presented below share a single source sample, sequenced in a study of blood T cells in healthy people across ages. It was with a sample-barcoded 5' primer and a J-beta primer mix that a second PCR of roughly 7 to 12 cycles was run. TCRdb redid the calling of the 5' RACE reads with MiXCR, one entry per CDR3 protein. The profile shows about 930,000 distinct CDR3 sequences, just under 30% of them singletons. These same data were also listed under a study on T cells of mothers and their children.

Material: blood. Source of these receptors: a middle-aged woman in good health.

Ten or more counts support this clonotype. The rearrangement links TRBV5-1 to TRBJ1-6, with 7 bases fitting TRBD1. The CDR3 has 16 residues. The V gene end was trimmed by 2 bases and the J gene end by 7 bases; junction bases not matched to a gene: 9. Per the germline V gene, CDR1 is SGHRS and CDR2 is YFSETQ. CDR3 amino acids: CASSFGRDRANSPLHF. The CDR3 DNA reads TGCGCCAGCAGCTTCGGACGCGACAGGGCCAATTCACCCCTCCACTTT.

This clonotype was detected many times. The chain uses TRBV20-1 and TRBJ1-1, with no clear D. The CDR3 has 13 residues. CDR1 is DFQATT, CDR2 SNEGSKA, per germline (reference sequence). V was trimmed by 5 bases and J by 6 bases, leaving 16 bases between them. The CDR3 reads CSAGSPKPAEAFF. The CDR3 coding sequence is TGCAGTGCTGGATCACCCAAACCCGCTGAAGCTTTCTTT.

This clonotype was counted between two and nine times. The rearrangement uses TRBV5-1 and TRBJ2-3, with TRBD2 matching 8 bases. Germline V gene lookup returns CDR1 SGHRS and CDR2 YFSETQ. V was pared by 1 base and J by 4 bases, with 2 bases of the junction left unmatched. The CDR3 covers 14 residues. CDR3 sequence: CASSLIAGPDTQYF. The CDR3 DNA reads as TGCGCCAGCAGCTTGATAGCGGGGCCAGATACGCAGTATTTT.

V is TRBV9 and J is TRBJ2-1, with D uncertain. This CDR3 contains 12 residues. Trimming left V 0 bases short and J 6 bases short, with 4 bases between. Looked up from germline, CDR1 is SGDLS and CDR2 is YYNGEE. CDR3: CASSVDGNEQFF. In nucleotides, the CDR3 is TGTGCCAGCAGCGTAGATGGCAATGAGCAGTTCTTC.

Many counts were recorded for this clonotype. The CDR3 region is CSALNRGGREKLFF. The CDR3 DNA is TGCAGTGCTCTCAACAGGGGCGGTCGAGAAAAACTGTTTTTT. This sequence joins TRBV20-1 and TRBJ1-4, with 7 nucleotides matching TRBD1. Per germline, CDR1 DFQATT and CDR2 SNEGSKA (reference sequence). Trimming took 5 bases from V and 8 from J; bases not matched to a gene: 11. The CDR3 runs 14 residues.

This clonotype was seen a handful of times. The chain couples TRBV12-3 or TRBV12-4 to TRBJ1-4; weak D call: TRBD1 (6 bases). The CDR3 has 13 residues. V lost 5 bases and J lost 8, with 12 bases in between. Here the CDR3 DNA reads TGTGCCAGCAGTCGGACAGCCGTGGAAAAACTGTTTTTT. Translation gives CASSRTAVEKLFF.

This clonotype has a single count. The chain joins TRBV7-9 to TRBJ1-1, with D maybe TRBD1 (5 bases). Germline-derived CDR1 and CDR2 are SEHNR and FQNEAQ (reference sequence). CDR3 length: 18 amino acids. Trimming took off 6 bases at V and 8 bases at J, with 31 bases between the two ends. CDR3 in DNA: TGTGCCAGCAGGCGAGACTTAACCCGGGGACGAATAAACGACGAAGCTTTCTTT. Protein: CASRRDLTRGRINDEAFF. Combining the CDR3 with reference TRBV7-9 and TRBJ1-1 gives the whole variable domain DTGVSQNPRHKITKRGQNVTFRCDPISEHNRLYWYRQTLGQGPEFLTYFQNEAQLEKSRLLSDRFSAERPKGSFSTLEIQRTEQGDSAMYLCASRRDLTRGRINDEAFFGQGTRLTVV.

This clonotype has a handful of counts. This chain's CDR3 is CASRRDREEQYF. As DNA, the CDR3 is TGTGCCAGCAGGCGGGACAGGGAAGAGCAGTACTTC. The chain links TRBV6-1 to TRBJ2-7; TRBD1 matches 9 bases. Germline V gene sequence: CDR1 MNHNS, CDR2 SASEGT. The length of the CDR3 is 12 residues. The V segment lost 6 bases and the J segment 7 bases; nucleotides outside the gene matches: 4.

In this sample, this clonotype turned up many times. Since a much larger clone is just one base distant, this may be a read error. The CDR3 sequence: CASSPGQKRGEQYF. CDR3 in DNA: TGTGCCAGCAGCCCGGGGCAAAAAAGAGGGGAGCAGTACTTC. The V call is TRBV11-1, the J call TRBJ2-7; D may be TRBD1 or TRBD2 (5 bases each). This CDR3 spans 14 amino acids. Per the germline V gene, CDR1 is SGHAT and CDR2 is FQDESV (reference sequence). V lost 5 bases to trimming and J lost 7 bases, with 18 bases between them.

The chain recombines TRBV7-2 with TRBJ1-5, with D perhaps TRBD1 (5 bases). V lost 5 bases and J 3 bases, leaving 14 bases between the germline ends. The CDR3 runs 15 residues. In germline, CDR1 is SGHTA, CDR2 FQGNSA. For the CDR3, the DNA is TGTGCCAGCAGCCCAGACGGGACGGACAATCAGCCCCAGCATTTT. Its translation is CASSPDGTDNQPQHF.

The rearrangement uses TRBV28 and TRBJ1-1; D is uncertain. Germline loops: CDR1 MDHEN, CDR2 SYDVKM. The CDR3 extends over 14 amino acids. V was pared by 2 bases and J by 1 base, with 8 bases between. The CDR3 protein is CASSLRRPNTEAFF. The CDR3 DNA follows: TGTGCCAGCAGTTTAAGGCGGCCGAACACTGAAGCTTTCTTT.

A few counts support this clonotype. V gene TRBV28 combines with J gene TRBJ1-6, with D uncertain. The CDR3 spans 11 residues. Germline CDR1 MDHEN, CDR2 SYDVKM. V lost 5 bases, J lost 10 bases, and 6 bases lay in between. CDR3 in DNA: TGTGCCAGCAGTGAACGATCACCCCTCCACTTT. Translated, it gives CASSERSPLHF.

This chain joins TRBV4-1 and TRBJ2-3; D possibly corresponds to TRBD2 (5 bases). The CDR3 covers 14 residues. Germline-derived CDR1 and CDR2 are MGHRA and YSYEKL. V lost 4 bases and J lost 2, with 10 bases in between. CDR3 DNA sequence: TGCGCCAGCAGCCCGGGGATAAACACAGATACGCAGTATTTT. This gives the protein CASSPGINTDTQYF.

This clonotype was found many times. The chain combines TRBV7-8 with TRBJ2-7, with 10 bases matching TRBD1. Unmatched junction bases numbered 4, after V lost 5 bases and J lost 0 bases. Germline CDR1 and CDR2: SGHVS and FQNEAQ. The CDR3 contains 15 residues. CDR3: CASSQGTGDSYEQYF. CDR3 sequence (DNA): TGTGCCAGCAGCCAGGGGACAGGGGACTCCTACGAGCAGTACTTC. The full variable domain, its missing parts supplied by reference TRBV7-8 and TRBJ2-7, is GAGVSQSPRYKVAKRGQDVALRCDPISGHVSLFWYQQALGQGPEFLTYFQNEAQLDKSGLPSDRFFAERPEGSVSTLKIQRTQQEDSAVYLCASSQGTGDSYEQYFGPGTRLTVT.

The V call is TRBV30, the J call TRBJ2-1, with 7 nucleotides matching TRBD2. The CDR3 consists of 14 residues. The J segment lost 9 bases and the V segment lost 4 bases, leaving 12 bases of the junction unmatched. Germline-derived CDR1 and CDR2 are GTSNPN and SVGIG (reference sequence). The CDR3 DNA is TGTGCCTGGAACCTAGCTGGGGGGGGAGGTGAGCAGTTCTTC. This translates into CAWNLAGGGGEQFF.

This clonotype occurred many times. The chain has TRBV7-3 and TRBJ2-5; possibly TRBD2 for D (5 bases). This CDR3 is built from 13 residues. With 5 bases removed from V and 2 bases from J, the gap between germline ends came to 9 bases. CDR1 and CDR2 from the germline V gene are SGHTA and FQGTGA. The CDR3 DNA reads as TGTGCCAGCAGCCTGGGAGTACAAGAGACCCAGTACTTC. Residues: CASSLGVQETQYF.

The table lists this clonotype with many counts. The chain links TRBV12-3 or TRBV12-4 to TRBJ1-6, with D uncertain. This CDR3 is built from 12 residues. Trimming shortened V by 1 base and J by 11 bases, and 6 bases separated the two germline ends. CDR3 loop: CASSLGTTPLHF. CDR3 bases: TGTGCCAGCAGTTTAGGGACGACACCCCTCCACTTT.

This clonotype has more than one count but fewer than ten. The gene calls are TRBV3-1 and TRBJ1-1; D is undetermined. The ends were cut back, 0 bases at V and 1 base at J, with 12 bases in the middle. CDR1 and CDR2 from the germline V gene are LGHDT and YNNKEL (reference sequence). CDR3 size: 16 residues. As DNA, the CDR3 is TGTGCCAGCAGCCAAGAAACGACCATCCCGAACACTGAAGCTTTCTTT. Protein product: CASSQETTIPNTEAFF.

V gene TRBV12-5 combines with J gene TRBJ2-5, with 11 bases that match TRBD1. Germline trimming cut 5 bases from V and 4 bases from J; bases unmatched to any gene: 9. CDR1 and CDR2 (germline): LGHNT, FRNRAP. The CDR3 is made up of 16 amino acids. The CDR3 region has the DNA TGTGCTAGTGGTCTAATCAGTGGGACAGGGGGAGAGACCCAGTACTTC. Its translation: CASGLISGTGGETQYF.

Ten or more counts support this clonotype. The rearrangement links TRBV29-1 to TRBJ2-5, with 7 bases fitting TRBD1. The CDR3 contains 14 residues. J gave up 1 base and V 1 base, and 3 bases lay outside the gene matches. Germline V gene lookup returns CDR1 SQVTM and CDR2 ANQGSEA. The CDR3 DNA is TGCAGCGTTGAAGGGACAGGTACCCAAGAGACCCAGTACTTC. This translates into CSVEGTGTQETQYF.

The rearrangement links TRBV20-1 to TRBJ2-1; a possible D gene is TRBD1 (5 bases). V was shortened by 1 base and J by 7 bases, with 17 bases between the two germline ends. CDR1 and CDR2 (germline): DFQATT, SNEGSKA (reference sequence). This CDR3 is built from 15 residues. The CDR3 region has the DNA TGCAGTGCTAGAGGGTGGGGCAGGGATGGGAATGAGCAGTTCTTC. Amino acids: CSARGWGRDGNEQFF.

In the case of this clonotype: Since a much larger clone is just one base distant, this may be a read error. The genes are TRBV5-1 and TRBJ2-4, with 9 bases aligning to TRBD1. The DNA end is more similar to TRBJ2-7, so the J call may be wrong. Germline values: CDR1 SGHRS, CDR2 YFSETQ. CDR3 length: 14 residues. CDR3 sequence: CASRLGQGRYEQYF. CDR3 coding DNA: TGCGCCAGCAGGTTGGGACAGGGACGATACGAGCAGTACTTC.

This rearrangement joins TRBV18 to TRBJ1-2, with a tentative D call TRBD1 (6 bases). The CDR3 consists of 16 residues. Germline V CDR1 and CDR2: KGHSH, LQKENI. V shed 3 bases and J shed 4 bases, with 18 bases lying between them. The CDR3: CASSPEIQGVGYGYTF. The CDR3 nucleotides are TGTGCCAGCTCACCCGAGATACAGGGAGTGGGCTATGGCTACACCTTC.

This chain joins TRBV28 and TRBJ2-3, with 9 bases aligning to TRBD2. J was trimmed by 4 bases and V by 8 bases; bases with no gene match: 7. CDR1 and CDR2 from the germline V gene are MDHEN and SYDVKM. This CDR3 spans 14 amino acids. The CDR3 protein is CASVRRGGPDTQYF. The CDR3 DNA is TGTGCCAGCGTTCGGCGGGGGGGCCCAGATACGCAGTATTTT.

The chain employs TRBV12-3 or TRBV12-4 and TRBJ2-1; D unresolved. The better agreement between TRBJ2-7 and the DNA end casts doubt on the J call. This CDR3 is 12 amino acids long. The CDR3 reads CASRPRSNEQYF. The CDR3 nucleotides are TGTGCCAGCAGGCCTAGAAGCAATGAGCAGTACTTC.

This clonotype was seen many times. The CDR3 reads CASSPGPDVEQYF. The CDR3 nucleotides read TGTGCCAGCAGCCCGGGACCAGACGTCGAGCAGTACTTC. This chain uses TRBV7-6 with TRBJ2-7, with D possibly called TRBD1 or TRBD2 (5 bases each). Germline values: CDR1 SGHVS, CDR2 FNYEAQ. V was shortened by 5 bases and J by 6 bases, with 14 bases between the two germline ends. The CDR3 spans 13 residues.

Here the CDR3 DNA reads TGCAGTGCTAGTTCTCAAAGCTACGAGCAGTACTTC. This encodes CSASSQSYEQYF. The genes are TRBV20-1 and TRBJ2-5, with D unresolved. The J call is doubtful: the DNA matches TRBJ2-7 better. The V gene's germline CDR1 is DFQATT and CDR2 SNEGSKA (reference sequence). CDR3 length: 12 amino acids.